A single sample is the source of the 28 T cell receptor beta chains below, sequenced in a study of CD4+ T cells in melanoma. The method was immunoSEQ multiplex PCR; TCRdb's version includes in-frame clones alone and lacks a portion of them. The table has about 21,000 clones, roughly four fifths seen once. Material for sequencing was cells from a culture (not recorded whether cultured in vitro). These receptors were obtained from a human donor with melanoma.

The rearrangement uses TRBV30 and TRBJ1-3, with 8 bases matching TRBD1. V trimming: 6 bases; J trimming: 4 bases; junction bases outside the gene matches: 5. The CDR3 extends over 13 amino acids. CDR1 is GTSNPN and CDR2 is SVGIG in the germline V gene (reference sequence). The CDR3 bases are TGTGCCTGCCAGACAGGGGAAGGAAACACCATATATTTT. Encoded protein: CACQTGEGNTIYF.

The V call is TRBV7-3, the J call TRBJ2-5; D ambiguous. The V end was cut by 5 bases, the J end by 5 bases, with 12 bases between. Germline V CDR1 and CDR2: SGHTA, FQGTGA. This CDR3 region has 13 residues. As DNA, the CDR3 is TGTGCCAGCAGCCGAGGCATACGGGAGACCCAGTACTTC. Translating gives CASSRGIRETQYF.

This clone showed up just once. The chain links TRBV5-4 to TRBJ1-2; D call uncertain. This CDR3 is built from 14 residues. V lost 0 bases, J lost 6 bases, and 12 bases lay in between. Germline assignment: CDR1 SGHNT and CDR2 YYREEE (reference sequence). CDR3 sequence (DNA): TGTGCCAGCAGCTTGGATATCGTGCCCGATGGCTACACCTTC. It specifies CASSLDIVPDGYTF.

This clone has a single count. CDR3 sequence reads: CASSQDHYNEQFF. The CDR3 region has the DNA TGTGCCAGCAGTCAAGACCACTACAATGAGCAGTTCTTC. The chain employs TRBV6-5 and TRBJ2-1; D not resolved. The CDR3 has 13 amino acids. V dropped 5 bases and J dropped 3 bases, with 8 bases sitting between them. In germline, CDR1 is MNHEY, CDR2 SVGAGI.

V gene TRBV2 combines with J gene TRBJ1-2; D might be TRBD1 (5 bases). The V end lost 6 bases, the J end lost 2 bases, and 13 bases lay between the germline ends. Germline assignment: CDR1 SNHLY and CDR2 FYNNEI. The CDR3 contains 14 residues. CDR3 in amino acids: CASRKGTSNYGYTF. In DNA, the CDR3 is TGTGCCAGCAGGAAAGGGACGTCGAACTATGGCTACACCTTC. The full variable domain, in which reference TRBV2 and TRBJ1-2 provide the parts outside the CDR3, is EPEVTQTPSHQVTQMGQEVILRCVPISNHLYFYWYRQILGQKVEFLVSFYNNEISEKSEIFDDQFSVERPDGSNFTLKIRSTKLEDSAMYFCASRKGTSNYGYTFGSGTRLTVV.

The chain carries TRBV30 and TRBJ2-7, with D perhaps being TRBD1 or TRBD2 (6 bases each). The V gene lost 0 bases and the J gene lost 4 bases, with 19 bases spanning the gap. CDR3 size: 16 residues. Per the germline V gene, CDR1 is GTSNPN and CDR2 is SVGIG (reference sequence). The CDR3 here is CAWSVGWGAFEYEQYF. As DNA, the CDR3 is TGTGCCTGGAGTGTGGGGTGGGGGGCTTTCGAGTACGAGCAGTACTTC.

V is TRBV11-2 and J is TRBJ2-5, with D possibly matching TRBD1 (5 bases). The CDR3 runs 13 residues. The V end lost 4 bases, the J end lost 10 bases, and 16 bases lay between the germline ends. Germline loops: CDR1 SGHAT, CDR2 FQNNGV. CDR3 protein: CASSSSGNRGQYF. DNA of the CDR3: TGTGCCAGCAGCTCATCAGGGAACAGAGGCCAGTACTTC.

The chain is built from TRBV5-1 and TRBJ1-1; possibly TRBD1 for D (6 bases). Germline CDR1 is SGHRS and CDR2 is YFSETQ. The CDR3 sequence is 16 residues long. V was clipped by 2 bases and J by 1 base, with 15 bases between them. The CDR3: CASSFGQRYRNTEAFF. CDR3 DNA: TGCGCCAGCAGCTTCGGACAGCGCTATAGGAACACTGAAGCTTTCTTT.

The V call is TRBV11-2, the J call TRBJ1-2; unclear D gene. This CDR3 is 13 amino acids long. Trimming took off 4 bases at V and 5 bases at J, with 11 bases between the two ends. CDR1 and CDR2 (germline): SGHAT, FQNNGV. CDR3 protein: CASSYNRDYGYTF. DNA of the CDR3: TGTGCCAGCAGCTATAACAGAGATTATGGCTACACCTTC.

The CDR3 nucleotides are TGTGCCTGGAACCACAGATATGGCTACACCTTC. It is translated as CAWNHRYGYTF. The genes are TRBV30 and TRBJ1-2; no definite D call. Trimming shortened V by 4 bases and J by 5 bases, and 8 bases separated the two germline ends. Germline CDR1 reads GTSNPN; CDR2 reads SVGIG (reference sequence). This CDR3 has 11 amino acids.

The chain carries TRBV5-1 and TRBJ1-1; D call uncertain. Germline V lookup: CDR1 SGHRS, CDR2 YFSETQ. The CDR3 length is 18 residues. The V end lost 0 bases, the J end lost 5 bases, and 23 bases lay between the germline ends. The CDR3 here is CASSLAPSGQRKQTEAFF. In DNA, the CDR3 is TGCGCCAGCAGCTTGGCTCCATCGGGCCAGAGAAAACAGACTGAAGCTTTCTTT.

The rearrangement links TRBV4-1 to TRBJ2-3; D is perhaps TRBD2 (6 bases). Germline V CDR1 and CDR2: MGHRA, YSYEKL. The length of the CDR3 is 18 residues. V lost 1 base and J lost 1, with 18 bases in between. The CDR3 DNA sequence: TGCGCCAGCAGCCAAGTCCCCATGGGGGGTAGGGGCACAGATACGCAGTATTTT. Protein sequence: CASSQVPMGGRGTDTQYF.

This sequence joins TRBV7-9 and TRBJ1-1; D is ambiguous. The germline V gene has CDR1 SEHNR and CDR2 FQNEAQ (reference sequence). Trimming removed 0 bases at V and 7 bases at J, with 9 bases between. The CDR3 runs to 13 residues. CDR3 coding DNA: TGTGCCAGCAGCTTAGCGACCACCGTTGAAGCTTTCTTT. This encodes CASSLATTVEAFF.

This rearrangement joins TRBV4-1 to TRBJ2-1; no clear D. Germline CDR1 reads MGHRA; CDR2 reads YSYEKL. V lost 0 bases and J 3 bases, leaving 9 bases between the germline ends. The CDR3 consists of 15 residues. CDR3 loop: CASSQDDQLYNEQFF. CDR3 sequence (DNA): TGCGCCAGCAGCCAAGATGATCAGCTCTACAATGAGCAGTTCTTC.

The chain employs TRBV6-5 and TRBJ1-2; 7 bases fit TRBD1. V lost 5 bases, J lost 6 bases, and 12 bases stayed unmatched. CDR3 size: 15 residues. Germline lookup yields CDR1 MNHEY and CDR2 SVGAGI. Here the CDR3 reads CASSRDRLIYDGYTF. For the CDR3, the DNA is TGTGCCAGCAGTCGGGACAGACTCATTTATGATGGCTACACCTTC.

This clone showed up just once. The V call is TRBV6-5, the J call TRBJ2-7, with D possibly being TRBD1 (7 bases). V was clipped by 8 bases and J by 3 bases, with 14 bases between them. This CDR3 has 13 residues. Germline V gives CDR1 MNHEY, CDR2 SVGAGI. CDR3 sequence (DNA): TGTGCCAGCCGGAGGGACAGTGTCTACGAGCAGTACTTC. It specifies CASRRDSVYEQYF.

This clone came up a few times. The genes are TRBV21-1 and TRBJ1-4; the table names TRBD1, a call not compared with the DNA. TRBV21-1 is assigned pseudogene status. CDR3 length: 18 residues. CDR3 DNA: TGTGCCAGCAGCCGAGAGACAGGGGCCCCTGCAACTAATGAAAAACTGTTTTTT. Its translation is CASSRETGAPATNEKLFF.

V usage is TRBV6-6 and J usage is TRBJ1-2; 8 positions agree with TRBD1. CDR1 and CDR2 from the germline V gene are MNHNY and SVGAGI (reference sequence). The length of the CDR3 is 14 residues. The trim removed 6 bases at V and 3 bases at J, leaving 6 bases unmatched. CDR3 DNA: TGTGCCAGCAGCGGGACAGGCGACCACTATGGCTACACCTTC. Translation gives CASSGTGDHYGYTF.

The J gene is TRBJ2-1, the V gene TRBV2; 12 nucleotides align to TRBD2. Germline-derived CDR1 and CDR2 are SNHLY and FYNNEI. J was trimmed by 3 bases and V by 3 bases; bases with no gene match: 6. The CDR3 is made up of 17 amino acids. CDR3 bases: TGTGCCAGCAGTGACCCCGGACTAGCGGGGCGCTACAATGAGCAGTTCTTC. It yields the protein CASSDPGLAGRYNEQFF.

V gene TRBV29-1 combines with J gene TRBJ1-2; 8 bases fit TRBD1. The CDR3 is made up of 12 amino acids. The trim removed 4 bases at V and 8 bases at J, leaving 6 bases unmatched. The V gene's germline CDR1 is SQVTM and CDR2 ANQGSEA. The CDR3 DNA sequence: TGCAGCGTTGGCAGGGGGCTGGGAGGCTACACCTTC. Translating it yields CSVGRGLGGYTF.

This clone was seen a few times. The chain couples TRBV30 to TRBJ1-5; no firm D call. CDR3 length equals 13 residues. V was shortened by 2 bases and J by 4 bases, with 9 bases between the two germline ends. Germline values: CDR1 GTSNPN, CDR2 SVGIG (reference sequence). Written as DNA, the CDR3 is TGTGCCTGGAGTAGGAGGGAGAATCAGCCCCAGCATTTT. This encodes CAWSRRENQPQHF. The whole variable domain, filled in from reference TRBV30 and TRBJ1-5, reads SQTIHQWPATLVQPVGSPLSLECTVEGTSNPNLYWYRQAAGRGLQLLFYSVGIGQISSEVPQNLSASRPQDRQFILSSKKLLLSDSGFYLCAWSRRENQPQHFGDGTRLSIL.

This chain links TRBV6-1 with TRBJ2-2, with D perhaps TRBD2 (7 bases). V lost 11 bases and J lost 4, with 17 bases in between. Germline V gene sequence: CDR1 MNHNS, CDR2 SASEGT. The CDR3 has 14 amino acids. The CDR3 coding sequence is TGTGCCGCCTGGGGGGGGCGGTTCACCGGGGAGCTGTTTTTT. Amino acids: CAAWGGRFTGELFF.

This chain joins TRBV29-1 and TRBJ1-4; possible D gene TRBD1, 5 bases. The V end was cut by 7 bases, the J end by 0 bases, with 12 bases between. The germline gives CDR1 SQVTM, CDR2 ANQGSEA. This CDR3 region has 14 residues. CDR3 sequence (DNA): TGCAGCGCAAACACAGGAGCAACTAATGAAAAACTGTTTTTT. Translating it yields CSANTGATNEKLFF.

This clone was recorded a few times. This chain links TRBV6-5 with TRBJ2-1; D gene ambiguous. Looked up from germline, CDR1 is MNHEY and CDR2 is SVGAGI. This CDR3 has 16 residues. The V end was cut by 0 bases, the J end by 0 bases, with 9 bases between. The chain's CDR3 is CASSYSFGRSYNEQFF. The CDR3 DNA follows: TGTGCCAGCAGTTACTCCTTCGGACGCTCCTACAATGAGCAGTTCTTC.

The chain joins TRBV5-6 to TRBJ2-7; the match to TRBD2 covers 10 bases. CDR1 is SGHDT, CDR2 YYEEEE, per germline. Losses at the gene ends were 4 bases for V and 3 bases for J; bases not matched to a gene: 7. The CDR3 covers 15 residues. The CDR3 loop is CASSPPSGGGYEQYF. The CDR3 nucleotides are TGTGCCAGCAGCCCCCCAAGCGGGGGGGGCTACGAGCAGTACTTC.

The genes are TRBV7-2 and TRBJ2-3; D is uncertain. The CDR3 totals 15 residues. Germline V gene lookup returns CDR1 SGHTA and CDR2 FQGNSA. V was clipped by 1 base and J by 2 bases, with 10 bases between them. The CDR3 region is CASSLVGQATDTQYF. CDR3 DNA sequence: TGTGCCAGCAGCTTAGTAGGCCAGGCCACAGATACGCAGTATTTT.

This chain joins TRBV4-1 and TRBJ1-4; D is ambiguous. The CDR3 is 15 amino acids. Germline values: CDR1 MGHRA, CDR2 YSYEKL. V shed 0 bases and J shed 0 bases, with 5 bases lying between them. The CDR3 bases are TGCGCCAGCAGCCAAGAGGCTCCAACTAATGAAAAACTGTTTTTT. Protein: CASSQEAPTNEKLFF.

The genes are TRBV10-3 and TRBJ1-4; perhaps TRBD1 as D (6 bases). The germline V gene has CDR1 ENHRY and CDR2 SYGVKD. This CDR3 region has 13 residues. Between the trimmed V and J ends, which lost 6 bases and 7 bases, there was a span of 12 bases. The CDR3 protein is CAIREQGAEKLFF. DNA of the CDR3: TGTGCCATCAGGGAACAGGGCGCTGAAAAACTGTTTTTT.